The 15 T cell receptor beta chains in this list originate from one sample, sequenced in a study of identical twins. Via MiXCR, TCRdb re-called the 5' RACE reads, giving one row per CDR3 protein. The sample lists about 720,000 distinct CDR3 sequences, 15% to 20% occurring once. These sequences were also reported in another study, on T cells expressing NK-cell markers.

Material for sequencing was PBMCs. Source of these receptors: a woman under 30 in good health.

The DNA of the CDR3 is TGTGCCAGCAGCTTAGCGATAAGGGACCCAGGCTACAATGAGCAGTTCTTC. Protein: CASSLAIRDPGYNEQFF. The rearrangement joins TRBV7-6 to TRBJ2-1; the D gene could be TRBD1 or TRBD2 (5 bases each). This CDR3 region has 17 residues. Germline assignment: CDR1 SGHVS and CDR2 FNYEAQ. V was clipped by 0 bases and J by 3 bases, with 15 bases between them. The full variable domain, completed using reference TRBV7-6 and TRBJ2-1, is GAGVSQSPRYKVTKRGQDVALRCDPISGHVSLYWYRQALGQGPEFLTYFNYEAQQDKSGLPNDRFSAERPEGSISTLTIQRTEQRDSAMYRCASSLAIRDPGYNEQFFGPGTRLTVL.

This chain uses TRBV5-1 with TRBJ2-7, with D maybe TRBD2 (6 bases). The V end lost 4 bases, the J end lost 6 bases, and 20 bases lay between the germline ends. CDR3 length equals 15 residues. CDR1 is SGHRS, CDR2 YFSETQ, per germline. CDR3 DNA: TGCGCCAGCAGCGGTTCTCCCGGGACTCCTCTCGAGCAGTACTTC. Protein product: CASSGSPGTPLEQYF. The complete variable domain, with remaining parts taken from reference TRBV5-1 and TRBJ2-7, reads KAGVTQTPRYLIKTRGQQVTLSCSPISGHRSVSWYQQTPGQGLQFLFEYFSETQRNKGNFPGRFSGRQFSNSRSEMNVSTLELGDSALYLCASSGSPGTPLEQYFGPGTRLTVT.

For this clonotype: One end of the junction varies from germline; a read error may be responsible. This chain links TRBV3-1 with TRBJ2-5, with 8 bases identical to TRBD2. Germline values: CDR1 LGHDT, CDR2 YNNKEL (reference sequence). The CDR3 contains 19 residues. The CDR3 DNA reads as TGTGCCACCAGCCAGGACTTAACAACCGGACTAGCCGACCAAGAGACCCAGTACTTC. Translation gives CATSQDLTTGLADQETQYF.

Only a few counts were recorded for this clonotype. The V and J genes are TRBV4-3 and TRBJ2-1; 14 bases are a match to TRBD2. This CDR3 has 15 amino acids. V shed 3 bases, J shed 8 bases, and the junction held 3 bases outside the gene matches. Looked up from germline, CDR1 is LGHNA and CDR2 is YSLEER. The chain's CDR3 is CASSQGLAGVDEQFF. CDR3 DNA sequence: TGCGCCAGCAGCCAGGGACTAGCGGGAGTTGATGAGCAGTTCTTC.

The chain joins TRBV29-1 to TRBJ2-3, with a weak D call TRBD1 (5 bases). The V gene's germline CDR1 is SQVTM and CDR2 ANQGSEA. This CDR3 has 12 amino acids. Trimming took 4 bases from V and 6 from J, leaving 11 bases between them. CDR3 nucleotide sequence: TGCAGCGTTGTGTCCCAGGGCGATACGCAGTATTTT. This codes for CSVVSQGDTQYF.

This clonotype was seen many times. The chain links TRBV7-9 to TRBJ2-1; 9 bases align to TRBD2. The J segment lost 2 bases and the V segment lost 5 bases, leaving 4 bases of the junction unmatched. There are 15 residues in the CDR3. CDR1 SEHNR and CDR2 FQNEAQ come from the germline V gene (reference sequence). The CDR3 nucleotides read TGTGCCAGCAGCCCCGTAGCGGGAGCCTACAATGAGCAGTTCTTC. Its protein product is CASSPVAGAYNEQFF.

The chain carries TRBV20-1 and TRBJ1-4, with TRBD1 as a possible D gene (5 bases). Germline CDR1 reads DFQATT; CDR2 reads SNEGSKA (reference sequence). V was cut by 6 bases and J by 7 bases, with 18 bases left in between. The CDR3 contains 14 residues. The CDR3 bases are TGCAGTGCGCACGACCGACCGGGGACTGAAAAACTGTTTTTT. Protein: CSAHDRPGTEKLFF.

This clonotype occurred many times. V usage is TRBV20-1 and J usage is TRBJ2-7; D is perhaps TRBD1 (6 bases). Germline V gene sequence: CDR1 DFQATT, CDR2 SNEGSKA (reference sequence). The CDR3 extends over 13 amino acids. Trimming shortened V by 6 bases and J by 4 bases, and 16 bases separated the two germline ends. CDR3 DNA: TGCAGTGCGGGACCGAGGGGGTTTTACGAGCAGTACTTC. It codes for CSAGPRGFYEQYF.

The chain uses TRBV20-1 and TRBJ1-1; 7 positions match TRBD1. CDR3 length equals 12 residues. Germline trimming cut 6 bases from V and 7 bases from J; bases unmatched to any gene: 8. Germline V gene sequence: CDR1 DFQATT, CDR2 SNEGSKA (reference sequence). CDR3: CSAPKGQVEAFF. The DNA for the CDR3 is TGCAGTGCCCCAAAAGGACAGGTTGAAGCTTTCTTT.

This clonotype has a handful of counts. The CDR3 loop is CSVAHLSSPGYEQYF. For the CDR3, the DNA is TGCAGCGTTGCCCATCTCAGTAGCCCCGGCTACGAGCAGTACTTC. The rearrangement links TRBV29-1 to TRBJ2-7; D is uncertain. This CDR3 has 15 residues. The germline gives CDR1 SQVTM, CDR2 ANQGSEA. V lost 4 bases and J 3 bases, leaving 19 bases between the germline ends.

Note on this clonotype: A read error is possible here, since a much larger clone lies one base away. This chain uses TRBV5-1 with TRBJ2-7, with 11 bases identical to TRBD1. The germline V gene has CDR1 SGHRS and CDR2 YFSETQ. The CDR3 loop spans 16 amino acids. The CDR3 reads CANSADRGLSTYEQYF. CDR3 sequence (DNA): TGCGCCAACAGCGCGGACAGGGGGCTAAGTACCTACGAGCAGTACTTC.

This clonotype was seen more than once but under ten times. V is TRBV3-1 and J is TRBJ2-7; D unresolved. Looked up from germline, CDR1 is LGHDT and CDR2 is YNNKEL (reference sequence). V was cut by 2 bases and J by 0 bases, with 5 bases left in between. This CDR3 contains 13 residues. CDR3 nucleotide sequence: TGTGCCAGCAGCCAACTTCTCTCCTACGAGCAGTACTTC. Amino acids: CASSQLLSYEQYF.

This clonotype was counted many times. The chain has TRBV29-1 and TRBJ2-1; D gene unclear. The CDR3 is made up of 12 amino acids. Trimming removed 0 bases at V and 11 bases at J, with 11 bases between. CDR1 is SQVTM, CDR2 ANQGSEA, per germline. CDR3 protein: CSVEDLSYQQFF. The CDR3 DNA sequence: TGCAGCGTTGAAGATTTGAGCTATCAGCAGTTCTTC.

This sequence joins TRBV30 and TRBJ2-1, with D perhaps assigned TRBD1 or TRBD2 (5 bases each). The CDR3 has 15 residues. CDR1 and CDR2 (germline): GTSNPN, SVGIG (reference sequence). Trimming shortened V by 3 bases and J by 10 bases, and 22 bases separated the two germline ends. CDR3 nucleotide sequence: TGTGCCTGGAGGGACGGACTCCTTTGGGACGGGGAGCAGTTCTTC. It encodes CAWRDGLLWDGEQFF.

This clonotype was picked up a small number of times. The CDR3 loop reads CASSGVGDIQYF. The CDR3 DNA reads TGTGCCAGCAGCGGAGTCGGGGACATTCAGTACTTC. This rearrangement joins TRBV9 to TRBJ2-4; D might be TRBD2 (5 bases). This CDR3 is built from 12 residues. Germline CDR1 and CDR2: SGDLS and YYNGEE. The ends were cut back, 3 bases at V and 8 bases at J, with 9 bases in the middle.